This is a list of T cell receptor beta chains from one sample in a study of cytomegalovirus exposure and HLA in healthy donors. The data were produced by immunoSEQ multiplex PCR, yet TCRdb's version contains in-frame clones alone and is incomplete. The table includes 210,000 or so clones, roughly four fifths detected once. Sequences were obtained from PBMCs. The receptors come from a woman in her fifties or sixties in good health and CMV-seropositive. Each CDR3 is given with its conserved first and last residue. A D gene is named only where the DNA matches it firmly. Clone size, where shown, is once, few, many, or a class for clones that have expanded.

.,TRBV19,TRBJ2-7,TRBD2,CASGGGIAFEQYF,TGTGCCAGCGGGGGGGGTATTGCTTTTGAGCAGTACTTC
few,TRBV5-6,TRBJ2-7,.,CASSLGGLMYEQYF,TGTGCCAGCAGCTTGGGTGGGCTGATGTACGAGCAGTACTTC
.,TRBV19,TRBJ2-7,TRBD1,CASSRQGPYEQYF,TGTGCCAGTAGTAGACAGGGACCCTACGAGCAGTACTTC
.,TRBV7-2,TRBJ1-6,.,CASPRGGRNSPLHF,TGTGCCAGCCCGAGGGGGGGGAGGAATTCACCCCTCCACTTT
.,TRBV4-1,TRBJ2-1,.,CASSQGAGYEQFF,TGCGCCAGCAGCCAAGGGGCAGGGTATGAGCAGTTCTTC
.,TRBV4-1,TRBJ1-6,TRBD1,CASSHPRTGGVYNSPLHF,TGCGCCAGCAGCCATCCCAGGACAGGGGGCGTCTATAATTCACCCCTCCACTTT
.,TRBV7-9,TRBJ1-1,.,CASSRARRWRGTEAFF,TGTGCCAGCAGCAGGGCCCGGAGGTGGCGGGGCACTGAAGCTTTCTTT
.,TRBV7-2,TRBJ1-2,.,CASSLGSGQTYGYTF,TGTGCCAGCAGCTTAGGCTCCGGACAGACCTATGGCTACACCTTC
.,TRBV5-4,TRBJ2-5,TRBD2,CASRLAGEGETQYF,TGTGCCAGCCGACTAGCGGGTGAGGGAGAGACCCAGTACTTC
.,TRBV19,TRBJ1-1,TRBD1,CATHRGGSGEAFF,TGTGCCACCCACAGGGGGGGCAGCGGAGAAGCTTTCTTT
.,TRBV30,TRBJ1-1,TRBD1,CAWSGSETGANTEAFF,TGTGCCTGGAGTGGATCGGAGACAGGGGCTAACACTGAAGCTTTCTTT